This T cell receptor beta chain was sequenced during a study of T cells after yellow fever vaccination. J lost 4 bases, V lost 7 bases, and 9 bases had no gene match. The CDR3 is made up of 14 amino acids. Germline V gene sequence: CDR1 MNHNS, CDR2 SASEGT. Template switching with 5'RACE generated the TCR cDNA and added a universal primer site and UMIs. MiXCR was run by TCRdb on the 5' RACE reads, yielding one entry per CDR3 protein. The sample contains 610,000 or so distinct CDR3 sequences, about 12% of which appear only once. With respect to this clonotype: As yet, its antigen is unknown.

Study-wide results and caveats: Most primary-vaccination clones reappeared after the booster (approximately 95% CD4, approximately 88% CD8).

This sequence originates from a man younger than 45 who received the YFV17D yellow fever vaccine. This rearrangement joins TRBV6-1 to TRBJ1-1; 7 nucleotides line up with TRBD1. This specimen consisted of PBMCs, obtained on the day of the yellow fever booster vaccination. CDR3 region: CASINPQGGTEAFF. The CDR3 nucleotides are TGTGCCAGCATCAACCCTCAGGGGGGCACTGAAGCTTTCTTT.